These 32 T cell receptor beta chains came from one sample sequenced in a study of T cells in narcolepsy. Only in-frame clones appear in the TCRdb table, and some are missing; sequencing was by immunoSEQ multiplex PCR. The data hold fewer than 40,000 clones, with 80% to 85% observed a single time. Sequences were obtained from memory (CD45RA-) CD4+ T cells from blood. The receptors originated from a human donor in good health.

This rearrangement joins TRBV7-9 to TRBJ2-7; a weak D match, TRBD2 (6 bases). The CDR3 length is 14 residues. V was trimmed by 5 bases and J by 2 bases, leaving 13 bases between them. The V gene's germline CDR1 is SEHNR and CDR2 FQNEAQ (reference sequence). In DNA, the CDR3 is TGTGCCAGCAGCCCCGTCGGGACTCCCTACGAGCAGTACTTC. Residues: CASSPVGTPYEQYF.

This clone was seen just once. This chain links TRBV27 with TRBJ2-7; no definite D call. The germline gives CDR1 MNHEY, CDR2 SMNVEV (reference sequence). V was trimmed by 0 bases and J by 2 bases, leaving 11 bases between them. The CDR3 has 15 amino acids. The CDR3 DNA sequence: TGTGCCAGCAGTTTATCCCAGGTGACACCCTACGAGCAGTACTTC. It is translated as CASSLSQVTPYEQYF.

This rearrangement joins TRBV7-6 to TRBJ2-5; maybe TRBD2 (6 bases). This CDR3 region has 15 residues. Germline CDR1 is SGHVS and CDR2 is FNYEAQ. V lost 1 base and J 4 bases, leaving 13 bases between the germline ends. The CDR3 reads CASSLGAGGAETQYF. CDR3 DNA sequence: TGTGCCAGCAGCTTAGGGGCTGGAGGGGCAGAGACCCAGTACTTC. Based on the CDR3 plus reference TRBV7-6 and TRBJ2-5, the full variable domain is GAGVSQSPRYKVTKRGQDVALRCDPISGHVSLYWYRQALGQGPEFLTYFNYEAQQDKSGLPNDRFSAERPEGSISTLTIQRTEQRDSAMYRCASSLGAGGAETQYFGPGTRLLVL.

The V gene is TRBV15, the J gene TRBJ1-4; D is possibly TRBD1 (5 bases). Germline V gene data show CDR1 as LNHNV and CDR2 as YYDKDF (reference sequence). The V gene lost 1 base and the J gene lost 3 bases, with 9 bases spanning the gap. The CDR3 extends over 15 amino acids. The CDR3 is CATSRGGISNEKLFF. CDR3 sequence (DNA): TGTGCCACCAGCAGAGGGGGGATCTCTAATGAAAAACTGTTTTTT.

The chain combines TRBV7-2 with TRBJ2-7; 8 bases match TRBD1. Germline V lookup: CDR1 SGHTA, CDR2 FQGNSA. With V trimmed by 2 bases and J by 4 bases, 4 bases remained unmatched. The CDR3 covers 14 residues. CDR3: CASSLLGQVYEQYF. The DNA of the CDR3 is TGTGCCAGCAGCTTATTGGGACAGGTATACGAGCAGTACTTC.

In regard to this clone: One end of the junction fails to match germline, which may point to a read error. This chain links TRBV6-5 with TRBJ1-1; D uncertain. The germline V gene encodes CDR1 MNHEY and CDR2 SVGAGI. The CDR3 contains 13 residues. CDR3 in amino acids: CASIYTMNTEAFF. In DNA, the CDR3 is TGTGCCAGCATTTACACCATGAACACTGAAGCTTTCTTT.

This clone has just one count. DNA of the CDR3: TGTGCCAGCAACCTACAGGGGTATCAGCCCCAGCATTTT. Its translation is CASNLQGYQPQHF. V gene TRBV6-6 combines with J gene TRBJ1-5; 7 bases align to TRBD1. The germline V gene encodes CDR1 MNHNY and CDR2 SVGAGI (reference sequence). CDR3 length equals 13 residues. V gave up 7 bases and J gave up 5 bases; unmatched junction bases: 5.

This clone was detected only a few times. The V and J genes are TRBV6-1 and TRBJ2-5; D tentatively reads TRBD1 or TRBD2 (5 bases each). The germline V gene has CDR1 MNHNS and CDR2 SASEGT. Between the trimmed V and J ends, which lost 3 bases and 4 bases, there was a span of 15 bases. The CDR3 sequence is 15 residues long. DNA of the CDR3: TGTGCCAGCAGTGAGGGGGTAGGCTCCAGAGAGACCCAGTACTTC. Encoded protein: CASSEGVGSRETQYF.

The V and J genes are TRBV6-1 and TRBJ2-1, with TRBD2 as a possible D gene (6 bases). The germline V gene encodes CDR1 MNHNS and CDR2 SASEGT. With 5 bases removed from V and 0 bases from J, the gap between germline ends came to 8 bases. CDR3 length: 14 amino acids. Here the CDR3 reads CASSTSFSYNEQFF. DNA of the CDR3: TGTGCCAGCAGTACTAGCTTCTCCTACAATGAGCAGTTCTTC.

CDR3 sequence: CASSVGPVRSGNTIYF. The CDR3 region has the DNA TGTGCCAGCAGCGTAGGCCCAGTCCGCTCAGGAAACACCATATATTTT. The chain recombines TRBV9 with TRBJ1-3; D gene ambiguous. Germline-derived CDR1 and CDR2 are SGDLS and YYNGEE. V was clipped by 0 bases and J by 4 bases, with 14 bases between them. This CDR3 contains 16 residues. Filled out from reference TRBV9 and TRBJ1-3, the complete variable domain reads DSGVTQTPKHLITATGQRVTLRCSPRSGDLSVYWYQQSLDQGLQFLIQYYNGEERAKGNILERFSAQQFPDLHSELNLSSLELGDSALYFCASSVGPVRSGNTIYFGEGSWLTVV.

Only a few counts were recorded for this clone. The chain has TRBV4-2 and TRBJ1-4; no firm D call. In germline, CDR1 is LGHNA, CDR2 YNFKEQ. The CDR3 is 15 residues long. The V gene lost 0 bases and the J gene lost 2 bases, with 7 bases spanning the gap. The CDR3 region is CASSQDWDTNEKLFF. Here the CDR3 DNA reads TGTGCCAGCAGCCAAGATTGGGATACTAATGAAAAACTGTTTTTT.

The chain uses TRBV30 and TRBJ2-3; weak D call: TRBD1 (9 bases). The CDR3 spans 18 residues. The V gene lost 2 bases and the J gene lost 2 bases, with 23 bases spanning the gap. Germline V lookup: CDR1 GTSNPN, CDR2 SVGIG (reference sequence). CDR3 protein: CAWSRPGQGAGVTDTQYF. For the CDR3, the DNA is TGTGCCTGGAGTCGCCCGGGACAGGGAGCGGGGGTCACAGATACGCAGTATTTT.

Here the CDR3 reads CASSLGNRGSTEAFF. The CDR3 region has the DNA TGTGCCAGCAGCTTGGGGAACAGGGGCTCCACTGAAGCTTTCTTT. The genes are TRBV5-4 and TRBJ1-1; TRBD1 agrees at 7 bases. The germline CDR1 and CDR2 sequences are SGHNT and YYREEE (reference sequence). The CDR3 totals 15 residues. Trimming removed 0 bases from V and 4 bases from J; junction bases left unmatched: 6.

The chain is built from TRBV7-9 and TRBJ2-2; perhaps TRBD1 as D (6 bases). The CDR3 loop spans 17 amino acids. Germline V gene lookup returns CDR1 SEHNR and CDR2 FQNEAQ (reference sequence). V was cut by 5 bases and J by 1 base, with 17 bases left in between. This CDR3 is CASSPTGTRLNTGELFF. CDR3 coding DNA: TGTGCCAGCAGCCCCACCGGGACAAGGTTGAACACCGGGGAGCTGTTTTTT.

The chain uses TRBV7-9 and TRBJ2-7, with 9 bases that match TRBD2. CDR1 and CDR2 (germline): SEHNR, FQNEAQ (reference sequence). With V trimmed by 6 bases and J by 3 bases, 3 bases remained unmatched. CDR3 length equals 13 residues. The CDR3 loop reads CASRLAGNYEQYF. CDR3 in DNA: TGTGCCAGCAGGCTAGCGGGGAACTACGAGCAGTACTTC.

The sample holds a few counts of this clone. The V and J genes are TRBV10-3 and TRBJ1-3; D remains ambiguous. Germline CDR1 reads ENHRY; CDR2 reads SYGVKD. The CDR3 sequence is 14 residues long. Trimming cost V 3 bases and J 0 bases, with 6 bases left between them. The CDR3 reads CAISDGSSGNTIYF. CDR3 coding DNA: TGTGCCATCAGTGACGGGTCCTCTGGAAACACCATATATTTT.

The rearrangement links TRBV7-2 to TRBJ2-1, with 9 bases that match TRBD1. The length of the CDR3 is 15 residues. J lost 9 bases, V lost 5 bases, and 11 bases had no gene match. From germline, CDR1 is SGHTA and CDR2 FQGNSA. The CDR3 region is CASSAAGQGLGEQFF. The DNA of the CDR3 is TGTGCCAGCAGCGCAGCAGGACAGGGGTTGGGTGAGCAGTTCTTC.

To note about this clone: This sample includes further DNA sequences coding for the same CDR3. The chain has TRBV18 and TRBJ1-5; D possibly corresponds to TRBD1 (6 bases). Germline lookup yields CDR1 KGHSH and CDR2 LQKENI. The V end was cut by 3 bases, the J end by 4 bases, with 7 bases between. This CDR3 contains 13 residues. The CDR3 DNA is TGTGCCAGCTCACCGGACAGAAATCAGCCCCAGCATTTT. It is translated as CASSPDRNQPQHF. Full variable domain (outside the CDR3, taken from reference TRBV18 and TRBJ1-5): NAGVMQNPRHLVRRRGQEARLRCSPMKGHSHVYWYRQLPEEGLKFMVYLQKENIIDESGMPKERFSAEFPKEGPSILRIQQVVRGDSAAYFCASSPDRNQPQHFGDGTRLSIL.

The CDR3 loop is CASSRLAAADTQYF. The CDR3 nucleotides are TGTGCCAGCAGCCGACTAGCGGCCGCCGATACGCAGTATTTT. The V gene is TRBV28, the J gene TRBJ2-3; 9 bases agree with TRBD2. Germline trimming cut 6 bases from V and 6 bases from J; bases unmatched to any gene: 7. Germline V gives CDR1 MDHEN, CDR2 SYDVKM. The CDR3 covers 14 residues.

The CDR3 spells CASSLVGLAANYEQYV. The DNA of the CDR3 is TGTGCCAGCAGCTTGGTAGGGTTAGCAGCTAACTACGAGCAGTACGTC. The chain uses TRBV5-8 and TRBJ2-7; D is ambiguous. V dropped 0 bases and J dropped 3 bases, with 16 bases sitting between them. Germline V lookup: CDR1 SGHTS, CDR2 YDEGEE. This CDR3 is 16 amino acids long.

Worth noting for this clone: Other DNA sequences in the sample encode the same CDR3. The chain carries TRBV19 and TRBJ1-1, with D perhaps TRBD1 (6 bases). The length of the CDR3 is 13 residues. The V and J ends lost 6 bases and 2 bases respectively, with 10 bases between them. Germline values: CDR1 LNHDA, CDR2 SQIVND (reference sequence). CDR3 nucleotides: TGTGCCAGTAGAGGACAGCTTAACACTGAAGCTTTCTTT. Translating it yields CASRGQLNTEAFF.

This clone was seen once. The chain is built from TRBV25-1 and TRBJ2-2; tentatively, D is TRBD2 (6 bases). The CDR3 is 18 residues long. V was shortened by 6 bases and J by 1 base, with 21 bases between the two germline ends. Germline lookup yields CDR1 MGHDK and CDR2 SYGVNS. The CDR3 reads CASSRPAGAGRNTGELFF. CDR3 DNA: TGTGCCAGCAGCCGACCCGCTGGGGCGGGGAGGAACACCGGGGAGCTGTTTTTT.

The rearrangement joins TRBV5-1 to TRBJ1-3; 12 nucleotides line up with TRBD1. Trimming took 1 base from V and 4 from J; bases not matched to a gene: 3. The CDR3 covers 16 residues. CDR1 SGHRS and CDR2 YFSETQ come from the germline V gene. The CDR3 DNA follows: TGCGCCAGCAGCTTGTTGGGGACAGGGGGCGGAAACACCATATATTTT. This encodes CASSLLGTGGGNTIYF.

This chain joins TRBV23-1 and TRBJ1-1; D gene uncertain. TRBV23-1 is an ORF, and what it does is uncertain. The V end was cut by 2 bases, the J end by 5 bases, with 15 bases between. The CDR3 spans 15 residues. The CDR3 is CASSQRRSLRTEAFF. The DNA for the CDR3 is TGCGCCAGCAGTCAAAGGAGGTCCCTACGAACTGAAGCTTTCTTT.

This clone was detected only once. The chain uses TRBV2 and TRBJ1-2; TRBD1 matches 9 bases. Germline CDR1 is SNHLY and CDR2 is FYNNEI. The V and J ends lost 4 bases and 8 bases, in that order; junction bases with no gene match: 5. This CDR3 is built from 13 residues. CDR3 in amino acids: CASSVGQGTGYTF. The CDR3, as DNA: TGTGCCAGCAGTGTTGGACAGGGGACCGGCTACACCTTC.

The chain carries TRBV6-1 and TRBJ1-1; the match to TRBD1 covers 7 bases. The CDR3 spans 17 residues. Trimming cost V 2 bases and J 7 bases; bases outside gene matches: 16. Per the germline V gene, CDR1 is MNHNS and CDR2 is SASEGT. CDR3 sequence (DNA): TGTGCCAGCAGTGAATCTCTCAGACAGGGTAGCGAGATTGAAGCTTTCTTT. Translated: CASSESLRQGSEIEAFF.

The chain employs TRBV2 and TRBJ2-1; D unresolved. The CDR3 is made up of 17 amino acids. The germline V gene has CDR1 SNHLY and CDR2 FYNNEI. The V end was cut by 2 bases, the J end by 7 bases, with 21 bases between. CDR3 amino acids: CASSESVGRNLLNEQFF. The CDR3, as DNA: TGTGCCAGCAGTGAATCGGTTGGCAGAAACTTGTTGAATGAGCAGTTCTTC.

The chain links TRBV28 to TRBJ1-2, with D possibly TRBD1 on 5 matching bases. The CDR3 is 13 residues long. V was clipped by 6 bases and J by 4 bases, with 12 bases between them. Germline assignment: CDR1 MDHEN and CDR2 SYDVKM. CDR3 loop: CASRPGTAYGYTF. Here the CDR3 DNA reads TGTGCCAGCAGACCCGGGACGGCCTATGGCTACACCTTC.

The chain joins TRBV7-2 to TRBJ2-3, with 8 nucleotides matching TRBD1. This CDR3 spans 16 amino acids. Germline V lookup: CDR1 SGHTA, CDR2 FQGNSA. Unmatched junction bases numbered 8, after V lost 5 bases and J lost 1 base. CDR3 protein: CASSRNLGQGTDTQYF. The CDR3 DNA reads TGTGCCAGCAGCCGCAATTTGGGACAGGGCACAGATACGCAGTATTTT. The full variable domain, completed using reference TRBV7-2 and TRBJ2-3, is GAGVSQSPSNKVTEKGKDVELRCDPISGHTALYWYRQSLGQGLEFLIYFQGNSAPDKSGLPSDRFSAERTGGSVSTLTIQRTQQEDSAVYLCASSRNLGQGTDTQYFGPGTRLTVL.

This rearrangement joins TRBV5-4 to TRBJ1-2; possibly TRBD1 for D (6 bases). Trimming took 4 bases from V and 2 from J, leaving 18 bases between them. CDR3 length: 16 amino acids. Germline assignment: CDR1 SGHNT and CDR2 YYREEE (reference sequence). This CDR3 reads CASSPGSGGGNYGYTF. The CDR3, as DNA: TGTGCCAGCAGCCCCGGGAGTGGCGGGGGCAACTATGGCTACACCTTC.

This clone has just one count. Other DNA sequences within the sample encode an identical CDR3. V gene TRBV28 combines with J gene TRBJ1-5; 11 bases match TRBD1. This CDR3 contains 18 residues. The ends lost 3 bases at V and 4 bases at J; junction bases unmatched: 11. Germline CDR1 reads MDHEN; CDR2 reads SYDVKM. CDR3 region: CASSFQGQGVYPNQPQHF. Here the CDR3 DNA reads TGTGCCAGCAGTTTCCAGGGACAGGGGGTTTACCCAAATCAGCCCCAGCATTTT.

J is TRBJ2-7 and V is TRBV27, with 7 nucleotides matching TRBD1. V shed 6 bases, J shed 0 bases, and the junction held 8 bases outside the gene matches. The CDR3 extends over 15 amino acids. Germline V gene lookup returns CDR1 MNHEY and CDR2 SMNVEV (reference sequence). The CDR3 is CASSCPGQCSYEQYV. CDR3 in DNA: TGTGCCAGCAGCTGCCCGGGACAGTGCTCCTACGAGCAGTACGTC.